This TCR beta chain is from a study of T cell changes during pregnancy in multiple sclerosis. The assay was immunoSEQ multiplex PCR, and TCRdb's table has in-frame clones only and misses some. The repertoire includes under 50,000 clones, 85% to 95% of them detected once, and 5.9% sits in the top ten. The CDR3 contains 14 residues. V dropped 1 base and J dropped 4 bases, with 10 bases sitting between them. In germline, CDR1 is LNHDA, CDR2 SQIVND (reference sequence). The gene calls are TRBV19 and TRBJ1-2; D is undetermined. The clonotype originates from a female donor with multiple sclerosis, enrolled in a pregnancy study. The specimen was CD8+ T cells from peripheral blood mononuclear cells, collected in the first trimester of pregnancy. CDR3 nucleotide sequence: TGTGCCAGTAGTATAGGCCCAACAGCCTATGGCTACACCTTC. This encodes CASSIGPTAYGYTF.